The entry below describes one T cell receptor (beta chain). Original methodology: Reference gene primers were amplified, and this amplification served to estimate nucleated cell counts. The repertoire was sequenced with immunoSEQ multiplex PCR; TCRdb's copy has only in-frame clones and lacks some. The D gene and trimming were derived from the DNA, and the V and J assignments and clone size from that table. The data show some 50,000 clones, roughly 86% seen once. Trimming stripped 3 bases from V and 11 bases from J, with 16 bases between. Germline V lookup: CDR1 SGDLS, CDR2 YYNGEE. This CDR3 comprises 13 residues. This sample was included in a study of blood T cell repertoires in COVID-19. Overall study: T cells, B-cell-depleted T cells, or PBMCs supplied cDNA or gDNA.

The J gene is TRBJ2-3, the V gene TRBV9; a possible D gene is TRBD1 (5 bases). This TCR came from an elderly woman with acute or convalescent COVID-19. Specimen: peripheral blood. The CDR3 loop reads CASSATGPPRQYF. The CDR3 DNA follows: TGTGCCAGCAGCGCAACAGGCCCCCCGAGGCAGTATTTT.